Below are 22 T cell receptor beta chains sequenced from a single sample in a study of naive and memory T cell subsets. For these receptors, no antigen is known. Whole-study results and caveats: Possibly reflecting memory cells re-expressing CD45RA, a few larger clonotypes occurred in naive repertoires, especially CD8.

Both TRBC1 and TRBC2 were covered by a beta constant-region primer of two equimolar oligonucleotides. Four rounds of PCR amplified the ligated cDNA using nested alpha and beta constant-region primers plus SP2. TCRdb redid the calling of the UMI-ligation and nested PCR reads with MiXCR, one entry per CDR3 protein. The table records roughly 150,000 distinct CDR3 sequences, about a fifth of them present only once. The sequenced sample was naive CD8+ T cells from blood. These receptors were collected from a human donor in good health.

CDR3 region: CSVADTGGLEQYF. The CDR3 nucleotides read TGCAGCGTTGCAGATACAGGGGGCCTTGAGCAGTACTTC. The chain carries TRBV29-1 and TRBJ2-7; TRBD1 matches 9 bases. The CDR3 extends over 13 amino acids. V trimming: 4 bases; J trimming: 7 bases; junction bases outside the gene matches: 8. Germline values: CDR1 SQVTM, CDR2 ANQGSEA.

This clonotype appeared once. The V call is TRBV25-1, the J call TRBJ1-6; D may be TRBD1 (5 bases). In germline, CDR1 is MGHDK, CDR2 SYGVNS. The CDR3 contains 18 residues. Trimming removed 6 bases from V and 0 bases from J, with 18 bases in between. CDR3 nucleotides: TGTGCCAGCAGGGATCGGGGCGAAGAGGCCTCCTATAATTCACCCCTCCACTTT. This sequence encodes CASRDRGEEASYNSPLHF.

V usage is TRBV4-1 and J usage is TRBJ2-7, with 7 bases matching TRBD1. CDR1 and CDR2 from the germline V gene are MGHRA and YSYEKL. The CDR3 totals 15 residues. J was trimmed by 3 bases and V by 1 base; bases with no gene match: 6. The CDR3 DNA reads as TGCGCCAGCAGCCAAGGGGACAGACGCTTCTACGAGCAGTACTTC. Protein sequence: CASSQGDRRFYEQYF.

The chain combines TRBV20-1 with TRBJ2-3, with a tentative D call TRBD2 (6 bases). Germline V gene data show CDR1 as DFQATT and CDR2 as SNEGSKA (reference sequence). V was cut by 5 bases and J by 0 bases, with 12 bases left in between. The length of the CDR3 is 14 residues. CDR3 DNA: TGCAGTGCTCTATCCGGGACTAGCACAGATACGCAGTATTTT. Amino acid sequence: CSALSGTSTDTQYF.

This clonotype was counted only a few times. The CDR3 loop is CASSSRTYEQYF. CDR3 DNA sequence: TGTGCCAGCAGTTCTCGTACGTACGAGCAGTACTTC. The chain couples TRBV6-5 to TRBJ2-7; D gene unclear. V was pared by 4 bases and J by 4 bases, with 8 bases between. CDR1 is MNHEY and CDR2 is SVGAGI in the germline V gene. The length of the CDR3 is 12 residues.

The chain recombines TRBV27 with TRBJ1-1; the D gene is possibly TRBD1 (6 bases). V lost 4 bases, J lost 4 bases, and 16 bases lay in between. There are 15 residues in the CDR3. Germline CDR1 MNHEY, CDR2 SMNVEV (reference sequence). CDR3 DNA sequence: TGTGCCAGCAGTTGGGGGGCGGGGTATGGCACTGAAGCTTTCTTT. This gives the protein CASSWGAGYGTEAFF.

This clonotype was detected a few times. The CDR3 spells CASRPWTGYNEQFF. Written as DNA, the CDR3 is TGTGCCAGCAGGCCATGGACAGGATACAATGAGCAGTTCTTC. The V call is TRBV6-2 or TRBV6-3, the J call TRBJ2-1; TRBD1 matches at 7 bases. V dropped 6 bases and J dropped 4; count of bases not matched to a gene: 6. Germline CDR1 MNHEY, CDR2 SVGEGT. The CDR3 length is 14 residues.

V usage is TRBV27 and J usage is TRBJ2-2, with 9 bases lining up with TRBD1. The V segment lost 2 bases and the J segment 1 base; nucleotides outside the gene matches: 2. Germline CDR1 reads MNHEY; CDR2 reads SMNVEV (reference sequence). The CDR3 extends over 16 amino acids. CDR3 sequence reads: CASSLGDRVNTGELFF. CDR3 DNA: TGTGCCAGCAGTTTAGGGGACAGGGTGAACACCGGGGAGCTGTTTTTT.

This clonotype has just a few counts. The chain joins TRBV7-6 to TRBJ2-7, with 10 bases aligning to TRBD2. Unmatched junction bases numbered 6, after V lost 6 bases and J lost 7 bases. Germline-derived CDR1 and CDR2 are SGHVS and FNYEAQ. This CDR3 is built from 13 residues. The CDR3 spells CASSQLAGYEQYF. The CDR3 DNA follows: TGTGCCAGCAGTCAACTAGCGGGATATGAGCAGTACTTC.

This clonotype was counted ten times or more. The chain carries TRBV28 and TRBJ2-7, with TRBD1 as a possible D gene (6 bases). From germline, CDR1 is MDHEN and CDR2 SYDVKM. V was cut by 6 bases and J by 0 bases, with 9 bases left in between. CDR3 length: 13 residues. The CDR3 bases are TGTGCCAGCAGCACAGGGTTCTCCTACGAGCAGTACTTC. It codes for CASSTGFSYEQYF.

The chain uses TRBV29-1 and TRBJ2-7, with D hard to call. The CDR3 runs to 11 residues. The germline V gene has CDR1 SQVTM and CDR2 ANQGSEA. Trimming cost V 3 bases and J 4 bases, with 7 bases left between them. Here the CDR3 reads CSVDEGYEQYF. The CDR3 region has the DNA TGCAGCGTTGACGAAGGGTACGAGCAGTACTTC.

Concerning this clonotype itself: A much larger clone differs from this one at a single base, so this may be a read error. The rearrangement uses TRBV27 and TRBJ2-1; 8 bases are shared with TRBD2. The CDR3 length is 14 residues. Germline V gives CDR1 MNHEY, CDR2 SMNVEV (reference sequence). The V segment lost 5 bases and the J segment 0 bases; nucleotides outside the gene matches: 0. CDR3 region: CASSAGGSYNEQFF. The CDR3, as DNA: TGTGCCAGCAGTGCGGGGGGCTCCTACAATGAGCAGTTCTTC.

The chain combines TRBV7-9 with TRBJ2-7, with D uncertain. The V end was cut by 8 bases, the J end by 1 base, with 12 bases between. The CDR3 has 13 amino acids. The germline CDR1 and CDR2 sequences are SEHNR and FQNEAQ (reference sequence). Here the CDR3 reads CASVAPSSYEQYF. Here the CDR3 DNA reads TGTGCCAGCGTTGCCCCCAGTTCCTACGAGCAGTACTTC.

This clonotype came up a few times. This rearrangement joins TRBV15 to TRBJ2-1; tentatively, D is TRBD1 (5 bases). Trimming stripped 0 bases from V and 6 bases from J, with 18 bases between. CDR3 length equals 17 residues. Germline V lookup: CDR1 LNHNV, CDR2 YYDKDF (reference sequence). The CDR3 bases are TGTGCCACCAGCAGAGATCTCATCGACAGCCCGGGCAATGAGCAGTTCTTC. Its translation: CATSRDLIDSPGNEQFF.

This clonotype has only a few counts. The chain links TRBV10-3 to TRBJ2-1, with 11 bases that match TRBD1. The germline V gene encodes CDR1 ENHRY and CDR2 SYGVKD. The length of the CDR3 is 14 residues. Unmatched junction bases numbered 7, after V lost 6 bases and J lost 9 bases. The CDR3 region is CAISTGQGAGEQFF. For the CDR3, the DNA is TGTGCCATCAGCACTGGACAGGGGGCAGGTGAGCAGTTCTTC.

The chain combines TRBV5-6 with TRBJ2-7; tentative D call: TRBD2 (5 bases). The germline V gene encodes CDR1 SGHDT and CDR2 YYEEEE. V lost 3 bases and J lost 2, with 18 bases in between. There are 16 residues in the CDR3. CDR3 residues: CASSSSRGIATYEQYF. For the CDR3, the DNA is TGTGCCAGCAGCTCGAGCCGGGGAATTGCTACCTACGAGCAGTACTTC.

The chain uses TRBV20-1 and TRBJ1-1, with no clear D. V was pared by 4 bases and J by 8 bases, with 8 bases between. This CDR3 is built from 10 residues. Germline V lookup: CDR1 DFQATT, CDR2 SNEGSKA (reference sequence). The CDR3 DNA reads as TGCAGTGCTACGGACGGGGAAGCTTTCTTT. This sequence encodes CSATDGEAFF.

The rearrangement uses TRBV19 and TRBJ1-1; a possible D gene is TRBD1 (6 bases). The CDR3 contains 15 residues. Germline V gene data show CDR1 as LNHDA and CDR2 as SQIVND (reference sequence). Trimming stripped 0 bases from V and 1 base from J, with 9 bases between. CDR3: CASSIEPQGNTEAFF. The CDR3 DNA reads TGTGCCAGTAGTATAGAACCACAGGGGAACACTGAAGCTTTCTTT.

The table lists this clonotype with a few counts. The V call is TRBV10-3, the J call TRBJ2-3; 7 bases align to TRBD2. Trimming took 0 bases from V and 2 from J; bases not matched to a gene: 14. CDR3 length: 19 residues. The germline V gene has CDR1 ENHRY and CDR2 SYGVKD. For the CDR3, the DNA is TGTGCCATCAGTGAGTCGACACACGGGAGGATGGGTGTCACAGATACGCAGTATTTT. Translated, it gives CAISESTHGRMGVTDTQYF.

Here the CDR3 reads CASQRYSYNEQFF. CDR3 nucleotide sequence: TGTGCCAGTCAGAGGTACTCCTACAATGAGCAGTTCTTC. The chain has TRBV28 and TRBJ2-1; D gene ambiguous. CDR1 MDHEN and CDR2 SYDVKM come from the germline V gene. The CDR3 totals 13 residues. The V end was cut by 9 bases, the J end by 0 bases, with 9 bases between.

The chain has TRBV12-3 or TRBV12-4 and TRBJ1-3; D is possibly TRBD1 (5 bases). The V and J ends lost 3 bases and 2 bases respectively, with 11 bases between them. This CDR3 is built from 15 residues. CDR3 sequence reads: CASSFSRVTGNTIYF. CDR3 in DNA: TGTGCCAGCAGTTTTTCCAGGGTGACTGGAAACACCATATATTTT.

The chain is built from TRBV24-1 and TRBJ1-1; D is uncertain. Germline V gene sequence: CDR1 KGHDR, CDR2 SFDVKD. V was pared by 4 bases and J by 1 base, with 6 bases between. The CDR3 is 13 amino acids. The CDR3 sequence is CATSDRRNTEAFF. The CDR3 DNA reads TGTGCCACCAGTGACCGCAGGAACACTGAAGCTTTCTTT.